This T cell receptor beta chain was sequenced during a study of OX40 agonist ivuxolimab in advanced cancers. Broader study findings: The mean number of expanded clones was higher in CD8+ T cells than in CD4+.

The repertoire was sequenced with immunoSEQ multiplex PCR; TCRdb's copy has only in-frame clones and lacks some. The table shows about 61,000 clones, with roughly 84% occurring only once. The junction had 9 bases not matched to a gene; V was cut back by 7 bases and J by 5 bases. CDR1 is WNHNN, CDR2 SYGVQD, per germline (reference sequence). CDR3 length equals 14 residues. This clone has just a few counts. The antigen is unknown. The chain is built from TRBV10-1 and TRBJ1-1, with TRBD1 matching 8 bases. The TCR originated in an adult with an advanced solid tumor such as melanoma, head and neck, liver or kidney cancer. Source: CD4+ or CD8+ T cells sorted from blood, taken in a trial of the OX40 agonist ivuxolimab. The CDR3: CASTVDRAGTEAFF. The CDR3 DNA reads as TGCGCCAGCACCGTGGACAGGGCGGGAACTGAAGCTTTCTTT.